Each of the 4 T cell receptor beta chains below was sequenced from the same sample in a study of blood T cell repertoires in COVID-19. Assay: immunoSEQ multiplex PCR; the TCRdb copy retains only in-frame clones and omits some. The sample includes approximately 66,000 clones, 85% to 90% of them seen just once. Source material: peripheral blood. These receptors came from a woman in her fifties or sixties with active or convalescent COVID-19.

The chain joins TRBV6-5 to TRBJ2-7; TRBD2 matches 8 bases. Germline V gives CDR1 MNHEY, CDR2 SVGAGI. The V segment lost 6 bases and the J segment 2 bases; nucleotides outside the gene matches: 6. CDR3 size: 14 residues. The CDR3 DNA reads as TGTGCCAGCAGAGGTGCCGGGAGGGCCTACGAGCAGTACTTC. Translated: CASRGAGRAYEQYF.

The chain links TRBV6-5 to TRBJ2-7; the match to TRBD1 covers 8 bases. Germline lookup yields CDR1 MNHEY and CDR2 SVGAGI. The V segment lost 6 bases and the J segment 0 bases; nucleotides outside the gene matches: 10. The CDR3 has 16 residues. Here the CDR3 DNA reads TGTGCCAGCAGGTACCTCGGGACAGGTACCTCCTACGAGCAGTACTTC. It translates to CASRYLGTGTSYEQYF.

V is TRBV2 and J is TRBJ1-6; no firm D call. The CDR3 has 15 residues. With 0 bases removed from V and 4 bases from J, the gap between germline ends came to 7 bases. Germline V lookup: CDR1 SNHLY, CDR2 FYNNEI. The CDR3 region is CASSEAEAYNSPLHF. Written as DNA, the CDR3 is TGTGCCAGCAGTGAAGCCGAAGCTTATAATTCACCCCTCCACTTT.

The chain employs TRBV7-6 and TRBJ2-7; no firm D call. Germline loops: CDR1 SGHVS, CDR2 FNYEAQ. V was shortened by 7 bases and J by 4 bases, with 14 bases between the two germline ends. The CDR3 length is 13 residues. The CDR3 sequence: CASTPPRSYEQYF. The CDR3 DNA reads TGTGCCAGCACCCCTCCCCGGAGTTACGAGCAGTACTTC.